The T cell receptor (beta chain) described here comes from a study of CD8+CD57+ T cells in acquired aplastic anemia. Across the whole study: Isolated CD4+ and CD8+ cells, once sorted, yielded DNA averaging about 3.4 ug.

J lost 5 bases, V lost 2 bases, and 6 bases had no gene match. Germline V lookup: CDR1 SGHTA, CDR2 FQGTGA. CDR3 size: 15 residues. Profiles of TCR beta VDJ and CDR3 were generated from a genomic DNA template. TCRdb redid the calling of the reads with MiXCR, one entry per CDR3 protein. The table records about 290,000 distinct CDR3 sequences, under 65% of them present only once. Flow cytometry had shown expanded CD8+CD57+ cells in the patients chosen for sequencing. Blood came from patients not yet given any therapy. This chain connects TRBV7-3 to TRBJ2-1, with 7 bases fitting TRBD2. The clonotype originates from a human donor with aplastic anemia. Sequencing was performed on sorted CD4+, CD8+, or CD8+CD57+ T cells (not recorded which) from PBMCs. The CDR3 region has the DNA TGTGCCAGCAGCTTAGCTAGCGGAACCAACAATGAGCAGTTCTTC. Translated: CASSLASGTNNEQFF.